Presented here are 25 T cell receptor beta chains from one specimen sequenced in a study of T cells in Graves' hyperthyroidism and ophthalmopathy. Template material for amplifying TCR beta CDR3 regions consisted of RNA transcripts. HTBI primers drove first-round RT-PCR of the TCR CDR3. TCRdb called the multiplex PCR reads again in MiXCR, with one record for every CDR3 protein. The table has 650,000 to 850,000 distinct CDR3 sequences, around 19% seen once; the top ten hold over 15%. Sequencing was done on a sample of blood. These receptors all stem from a woman aged 45-59 years with Graves' hyperthyroidism that later progressed to Graves' ophthalmopathy.

There are a few counts of this clonotype. The chain uses TRBV19 and TRBJ2-7; D is uncertain. This CDR3 comprises 15 residues. The V end was cut by 2 bases, the J end by 2 bases, with 13 bases between. CDR1 LNHDA and CDR2 SQIVND come from the germline V gene (reference sequence). This CDR3 is CASSITDTGAYEQYF. The CDR3, as DNA: TGTGCCAGTAGTATAACCGACACCGGCGCCTACGAGCAGTACTTC.

This clonotype was detected once. This chain joins TRBV5-4 and TRBJ1-5; no clear D. With 0 bases removed from V and 2 bases from J, the gap between germline ends came to 9 bases. The CDR3 has 15 amino acids. Germline lookup yields CDR1 SGHNT and CDR2 YYREEE (reference sequence). The CDR3 loop is CASSLEPGRNQPQHF. DNA of the CDR3: TGTGCCAGCAGCTTGGAACCAGGCCGCAATCAGCCCCAGCATTTT.

This clonotype was found many times. This rearrangement joins TRBV11-2 to TRBJ2-1; 10 bases agree with TRBD1. The CDR3 is made up of 15 amino acids. V shed 5 bases and J 4 bases; nucleotides not matched to a gene: 5. Germline V gene lookup returns CDR1 SGHAT and CDR2 FQNNGV. The CDR3 DNA follows: TGTGCCAGCAGCCCCCGGGACAGGGGTTACAATGAGCAGTTCTTC. Translating gives CASSPRDRGYNEQFF.

This clonotype turned up a few times. The V call is TRBV10-1, the J call TRBJ1-3; D is uncertain. CDR1 and CDR2 from the germline V gene are WNHNN and SYGVQD (reference sequence). The CDR3 length is 14 residues. The V gene lost 5 bases and the J gene lost 2 bases, with 10 bases spanning the gap. The CDR3 DNA follows: TGCGCCAGCAGTCGTGGGTTCCCTGGAAACACCATATATTTT. It codes for CASSRGFPGNTIYF.

The chain employs TRBV2 and TRBJ1-5; D is unclear. V lost 4 bases, J lost 0 bases, and 10 bases lay in between. Germline lookup yields CDR1 SNHLY and CDR2 FYNNEI. The CDR3 consists of 15 residues. The CDR3 loop is CASSGLQNSNQPQHF. The CDR3 DNA sequence: TGTGCCAGCAGTGGTTTACAGAATAGCAATCAGCCCCAGCATTTT.

This clonotype was detected ten times or more. The CDR3 loop is CASSLWGEGETQYF. The CDR3 DNA follows: TGTGCCAGCAGCTTATGGGGGGAGGGAGAGACCCAGTACTTC. The chain has TRBV11-2 and TRBJ2-5; 7 bases map to TRBD2. This CDR3 spans 14 amino acids. J gave up 4 bases and V 2 bases, and 4 bases lay outside the gene matches. CDR1 is SGHAT, CDR2 FQNNGV, per germline.

The sample holds a few counts of this clonotype. DNA for the CDR3: TGCAGCGTTGATCCAACCGGGACAGAGAGCTATGGCTACACCTTC. It specifies CSVDPTGTESYGYTF. The rearrangement joins TRBV29-1 to TRBJ1-2, with TRBD1 matching over 7 bases. The CDR3 sequence is 15 residues long. Germline V lookup: CDR1 SQVTM, CDR2 ANQGSEA. V gave up 3 bases and J gave up 4 bases; unmatched junction bases: 11.

Ten or more counts support this clonotype. The chain is built from TRBV7-8 and TRBJ1-1, with 8 bases aligning to TRBD1. V lost 6 bases and J lost 4; bases outside the gene matches: 4. CDR1 is SGHVS, CDR2 FQNEAQ, per germline. This CDR3 is 13 amino acids long. The CDR3 is CASSLDRATEAFF. CDR3 in DNA: TGTGCCAGCAGTTTGGACAGGGCCACTGAAGCTTTCTTT.

Ten or more counts support this clonotype. The chain's CDR3 is CASSPRYSSYEQYF. In DNA form, the CDR3 reads TGTGCCAGCAGTCCACGTTATAGCTCCTACGAGCAGTACTTC. V is TRBV2 and J is TRBJ2-7; D is unclear. The CDR3 covers 14 residues. The V end was cut by 5 bases, the J end by 0 bases, with 11 bases between. Germline lookup yields CDR1 SNHLY and CDR2 FYNNEI. Full variable domain (outside the CDR3, taken from reference TRBV2 and TRBJ2-7): EPEVTQTPSHQVTQMGQEVILRCVPISNHLYFYWYRQILGQKVEFLVSFYNNEISEKSEIFDDQFSVERPDGSNFTLKIRSTKLEDSAMYFCASSPRYSSYEQYFGPGTRLTVT.

The genes are TRBV7-9 and TRBJ1-2, with D maybe TRBD1 (5 bases). This CDR3 is 12 amino acids long. Trimming cost V 8 bases and J 2 bases, with 9 bases left between them. Germline V CDR1 and CDR2: SEHNR, FQNEAQ (reference sequence). The CDR3 sequence: CASGRQNYGYTF. CDR3 DNA sequence: TGTGCCAGCGGAAGACAGAACTATGGCTACACCTTC.

This sequence joins TRBV20-1 and TRBJ2-7; the D gene is possibly TRBD1 (6 bases). V was trimmed by 3 bases and J by 1 base, leaving 13 bases between them. Per germline, CDR1 DFQATT and CDR2 SNEGSKA (reference sequence). The CDR3 loop spans 14 amino acids. The CDR3 protein is CSASGRGGSYEQYF. Written as DNA, the CDR3 is TGCAGTGCTAGTGGCAGGGGCGGGTCCTACGAGCAGTACTTC.

V usage is TRBV19 and J usage is TRBJ1-5, with D maybe TRBD1 (5 bases). In germline, CDR1 is LNHDA, CDR2 SQIVND (reference sequence). The CDR3 is made up of 12 amino acids. Trimming pared 6 bases from V and 6 bases from J, leaving 9 bases between. The CDR3 loop reads CASRGVVQPQHF. The CDR3 nucleotides read TGTGCCAGTAGAGGGGTGGTTCAGCCCCAGCATTTT.

The chain combines TRBV7-9 with TRBJ1-1; no definite D call. CDR3 length: 16 residues. Germline V gene lookup returns CDR1 SEHNR and CDR2 FQNEAQ (reference sequence). The germline V and J ends were trimmed by 1 base and 1 base, with 13 bases remaining between them. DNA of the CDR3: TGTGCCAGCAGCTTAGGAGGCTGGGCAGAGAACACTGAAGCTTTCTTT. This codes for CASSLGGWAENTEAFF.

This clonotype came up many times. Written as DNA, the CDR3 is TGTGCCAGCAGCCAAGATAGCGGGGGGGCCTTCGAGACCCAGTACTTC. Translation: CASSQDSGGAFETQYF. This chain uses TRBV3-1 with TRBJ2-5; TRBD2 aligns across 11 bases. The V gene's germline CDR1 is LGHDT and CDR2 YNNKEL (reference sequence). V dropped 0 bases and J dropped 5; count of bases not matched to a gene: 5. The CDR3 loop spans 16 amino acids.

This clonotype was counted many times. The CDR3 bases are TGTGCCAGCAGTCCCCCCGCCGGGACGGGCAGCACAGATACGCAGTATTTT. Translated, it gives CASSPPAGTGSTDTQYF. The chain is built from TRBV27 and TRBJ2-3; D is perhaps TRBD1 or TRBD2 (5 bases each). Trimming removed 5 bases at V and 0 bases at J, with 18 bases between. Per germline, CDR1 MNHEY and CDR2 SMNVEV (reference sequence). This CDR3 spans 17 amino acids.

This clonotype was seen at least ten times. The CDR3 region has the DNA TGTGCCAGCTCCCCCGGGGGAGGGGCAGATACGCAGTATTTT. Its translation is CASSPGGGADTQYF. This sequence joins TRBV2 and TRBJ2-3; 7 bases align to TRBD2. The J segment lost 4 bases and the V segment lost 8 bases, leaving 9 bases of the junction unmatched. This CDR3 contains 14 residues. CDR1 and CDR2 (germline): SNHLY, FYNNEI.

This clonotype was seen ten or more times. This chain connects TRBV5-1 to TRBJ1-1; TRBD1 might be the D (5 bases). Trimming shortened V by 0 bases and J by 3 bases, and 12 bases separated the two germline ends. This CDR3 is 15 amino acids long. Germline CDR1 reads SGHRS; CDR2 reads YFSETQ. The CDR3 DNA is TGCGCCAGCAGCTTGGACGGGGCGTCAGACACTGAAGCTTTCTTT. As protein: CASSLDGASDTEAFF.

The CDR3 region has the DNA TGTGCCAGCAGTGGACTAGCGGATACAGATACGCAGTATTTT. Protein sequence: CASSGLADTDTQYF. The chain employs TRBV2 and TRBJ2-3; TRBD2 matches 9 bases. The CDR3 contains 14 residues. The V gene end was trimmed by 4 bases and the J gene end by 3 bases; junction bases not matched to a gene: 2. From germline, CDR1 is SNHLY and CDR2 FYNNEI.

The chain links TRBV27 to TRBJ2-1; 9 nucleotides align to TRBD1. The CDR3 runs 15 residues. With 6 bases clipped from V and 6 bases from J, the junction kept 9 bases outside the gene matches. Germline CDR1 MNHEY, CDR2 SMNVEV (reference sequence). CDR3 bases: TGTGCCAGCAGAACCGGGACAGGGTCGGGCAATGAGCAGTTCTTC. It translates to CASRTGTGSGNEQFF.

This clonotype turned up a few times. The CDR3 spells CASSYSAQRGGWEQFF. CDR3 DNA sequence: TGTGCCAGCAGTTACTCGGCCCAGCGGGGGGGCTGGGAGCAGTTCTTC. J is TRBJ2-1 and V is TRBV6-2 or TRBV6-3; 10 positions agree with TRBD2. This CDR3 region has 16 residues. Germline CDR1 MNHEY, CDR2 SVGEGT. V lost 0 bases to trimming and J lost 10 bases; unmatched junction nucleotides: 9.

The chain employs TRBV29-1 and TRBJ1-1; no clear D gene. Germline V gene data show CDR1 as SQVTM and CDR2 as ANQGSEA. The V end lost 4 bases, the J end lost 0 bases, and 12 bases lay between the germline ends. This CDR3 spans 14 amino acids. For the CDR3, the DNA is TGCAGCGTTGTATACCCTCCTATGAACACTGAAGCTTTCTTT. Its translation: CSVVYPPMNTEAFF.

The chain carries TRBV18 and TRBJ1-1; 7 bases fit TRBD1. Germline CDR1 is KGHSH and CDR2 is LQKENI. V shed 3 bases and J 1 base; nucleotides not matched to a gene: 5. The CDR3 length is 15 residues. This CDR3 reads CASSPLRGQNTEAFF. For the CDR3, the DNA is TGTGCCAGCTCACCTTTGAGGGGGCAGAACACTGAAGCTTTCTTT.

This clonotype was observed a few times. The V call is TRBV7-8, the J call TRBJ2-1; maybe TRBD2 (6 bases). V shed 5 bases and J shed 7 bases, with 18 bases lying between them. Germline loops: CDR1 SGHVS, CDR2 FQNEAQ. The CDR3 covers 15 residues. CDR3 bases: TGTGCCAGCAGCCCGAGGGCGGGGAAGGGTAATGAGCAGTTCTTC. As protein: CASSPRAGKGNEQFF.

This clonotype was seen ten or more times. The chain employs TRBV20-1 and TRBJ2-5, with a weak D call TRBD2 (6 bases). V lost 3 bases and J lost 0, with 8 bases in between. Germline values: CDR1 DFQATT, CDR2 SNEGSKA (reference sequence). CDR3 length equals 13 residues. The CDR3 loop reads CSASGRYQETQYF. The CDR3 bases are TGCAGTGCTAGTGGGAGGTACCAAGAGACCCAGTACTTC.

Comment on this clonotype: A much larger clonotype is one base distant, so this may be a read error. Here the CDR3 omits its conserved ending phenylalanine or tryptophan, so a read error is the likely source. The chain carries TRBV15 and TRBJ1-2, with D maybe TRBD1 (5 bases). The CDR3 spans 15 residues. The V end lost 3 bases, the J end lost 4 bases, and 15 bases lay between the germline ends. The germline CDR1 and CDR2 sequences are LNHNV and YYDKDF (reference sequence). The CDR3 DNA reads as TGTGCCACCAGCAGTTCCCCCGGGGACCCCTATGGCTACACCGTC. This codes for CATSSSPGDPYGYTV.